This paragraph reports one TCR beta chain. TCRdb keeps only in-frame clones here, not all; method: immunoSEQ multiplex PCR. The repertoire holds roughly 56,000 clones, with approximately 89% as singletons. This record comes from a study of technical replicates of blood from a few donors. The germline V gene encodes CDR1 SEHNR and CDR2 FQNEAQ (reference sequence). This CDR3 region has 14 residues. The V end was cut by 4 bases, the J end by 6 bases, with 15 bases between. The material sequenced was PBMCs. The gene calls are TRBV7-9 and TRBJ1-1; the D is unclear. The TCR originated in a human donor in good health. Some clones in this sample may be carry-over from other donors' samples. In nucleotides, the CDR3 is TGTGCCAGCAGCTCACCCCACCTTGGGCCTGAAGCTTTCTTT. This translates into CASSSPHLGPEAFF.